These 14 T cell receptor beta chains originate from one sample sequenced in a study of immune heterogeneity within non-small cell lung tumors. The TCR beta CDR3 region was amplified by multiplex PCR employing 32 V and 13 J primers. TCRdb ran MiXCR on the multiplex PCR reads and lists one entry per CDR3 protein. The sample includes over a thousand distinct CDR3 sequences, 30% to 35% of them seen just once. Bulk tumor genomic DNA served as template, at 600 ng per sample. Several biopsies were collected from each primary tumor during surgery. They were spaced as far apart as possible within the tumor mass. Patients underwent curative surgery for untreated, newly diagnosed non-small cell lung cancer. The sample comprised lung tumor tissue. The receptors originated from a man aged 55 to 70 with non-small cell lung cancer.

This clonotype rates as large. DNA of the CDR3: TGTGCCAGCAGTGATCCGACGGGACTAGACGGATACAATGAGCAGTTCTTC. Protein product: CASSDPTGLDGYNEQFF. V is TRBV6-2 or TRBV6-3 and J is TRBJ2-1; 8 bases map to TRBD2. Germline CDR1 is MNHEY and CDR2 is SVGEGT. The V segment lost 5 bases and the J segment 4 bases; nucleotides outside the gene matches: 13. The CDR3 spans 17 residues.

A remark on this clonotype: A read error may account for a junction end that differs from germline. The chain has TRBV19 and TRBJ1-2; 10 bases agree with TRBD1. Germline V CDR1 and CDR2: LNHDA, SQIVND (reference sequence). This CDR3 is 17 amino acids long. The CDR3 DNA follows: TGTGCCAGTAGTACTACTGTGACAGGGGGCGCTTTTTATGTCTACACCTTC. This gives the protein CASSTTVTGGAFYVYTF.

This clonotype rates as medium-sized. The chain recombines TRBV20-1 with TRBJ1-2; 7 positions agree with TRBD1. CDR3 length equals 12 residues. Germline assignment: CDR1 DFQATT and CDR2 SNEGSKA (reference sequence). The V gene end was trimmed by 6 bases and the J gene end by 4 bases; junction bases not matched to a gene: 5. CDR3 sequence reads: CSADRAGYGYTF. CDR3 bases: TGCAGTGCAGACAGGGCAGGCTATGGCTACACCTTC.

The genes are TRBV28 and TRBJ2-7; a possible D gene is TRBD2 (5 bases). This CDR3 is 12 amino acids long. Trimming pared 6 bases from V and 2 bases from J, leaving 8 bases between. Germline-derived CDR1 and CDR2 are MDHEN and SYDVKM. As DNA, the CDR3 is TGTGCCAGCAGCCGAGGGACCTACGAGCAGTACTTC. As protein: CASSRGTYEQYF. The full variable domain, rest sourced from reference TRBV28 and TRBJ2-7, is DVKVTQSSRYLVKRTGEKVFLECVQDMDHENMFWYRQDPGLGLRLIYFSYDVKMKEKGDIPEGYSVSREKKERFSLILESASTNQTSMYLCASSRGTYEQYFGPGTRLTVT.

With respect to this clonotype: Since a much larger clone is just one base distant, this may be a read error. The chain joins TRBV12-3 or TRBV12-4 to TRBJ2-1; D is unresolved. The CDR3 spans 14 residues. Trimming shortened V by 7 bases and J by 4 bases, and 14 bases separated the two germline ends. The CDR3 here is CASKRPCPYNEQFF. CDR3 DNA: TGTGCCAGCAAAAGGCCATGTCCATACAATGAGCAGTTCTTC.

This clonotype was seen more than once but under ten times. The chain combines TRBV10-3 with TRBJ2-5; D might be TRBD1 (6 bases). This CDR3 is built from 12 residues. CDR1 is ENHRY, CDR2 SYGVKD, per germline. V lost 5 bases to trimming and J lost 6 bases, with 10 bases between them. CDR3 residues: CAISTGIKTQYF. The CDR3 region has the DNA TGTGCCATCAGTACAGGGATTAAGACCCAGTACTTC.

As concerns this clonotype: Possible read error: a much larger clone is one base away. V usage is TRBV27 and J usage is TRBJ2-5; TRBD2 might be the D (6 bases). This CDR3 has 14 residues. Germline CDR1 and CDR2: MNHEY and SMNVEV (reference sequence). The CDR3 is CASSGLAEQETHYF. The CDR3 nucleotides are TGTGCCAGCTCGGGTTTAGCGGAACAAGAGACCCATTACTTC.

This clonotype is termed medium-sized. The chain is built from TRBV28 and TRBJ2-7; D not certain. From germline, CDR1 is MDHEN and CDR2 SYDVKM. This CDR3 contains 11 residues. Trimming took off 5 bases at V and 3 bases at J, with 5 bases between the two ends. CDR3 in amino acids: CASSRFYEQYF. The CDR3 DNA reads as TGTGCCAGCAGTCGCTTCTACGAGCAGTACTTC.

This clonotype counts as large. This rearrangement joins TRBV6-2 or TRBV6-3 to TRBJ2-7; no clear D gene. CDR3 size: 18 residues. The germline V and J ends were trimmed by 7 bases and 2 bases, with 27 bases remaining between them. Germline values: CDR1 MNHEY, CDR2 SVGEGT. DNA of the CDR3: TGTGCCAGCACCACAAGAAAGAGTCTTGGATTCCCCCCCTACGAGCAGTACTTC. Protein sequence: CASTTRKSLGFPPYEQYF.

This clonotype is labeled as medium-sized. This rearrangement joins TRBV7-9 to TRBJ1-2; the D is unclear. The CDR3 covers 15 residues. CDR1 is SEHNR, CDR2 FQNEAQ, per germline (reference sequence). Trimming pared 2 bases from V and 3 bases from J, leaving 13 bases between. CDR3 region: CASSLSTQEHYGYTF. In DNA, the CDR3 is TGTGCCAGCAGCTTATCAACCCAGGAACACTATGGCTACACCTTC.

This clonotype is categorized as medium-sized. The rearrangement links TRBV3-1 to TRBJ2-7; no definite D call. This CDR3 is 15 amino acids long. Trimming took off 1 base at V and 2 bases at J, with 12 bases between the two ends. CDR1 is LGHDT and CDR2 is YNNKEL in the germline V gene (reference sequence). CDR3: CASSQGGNGPYEQYF. The CDR3 region has the DNA TGTGCCAGCAGCCAAGGTGGGAACGGGCCCTACGAGCAGTACTTC.

This chain links TRBV5-1 with TRBJ2-1, with 7 bases identical to TRBD2. Trimming cost V 3 bases and J 0 bases; bases outside gene matches: 9. This CDR3 contains 17 residues. CDR1 is SGHRS, CDR2 YFSETQ, per germline. DNA of the CDR3: TGCGCCAGCAGCTACCCCTTTAGCGGGCGCTCCTACAATGAGCAGTTCTTC. This encodes CASSYPFSGRSYNEQFF.

The chain is built from TRBV19 and TRBJ1-5; a possible D gene is TRBD1 (5 bases). V shed 5 bases and J shed 6 bases, with 14 bases lying between them. This CDR3 contains 14 residues. Germline-derived CDR1 and CDR2 are LNHDA and SQIVND (reference sequence). The CDR3 reads CASSQPRDRQPQHF. The CDR3 DNA follows: TGTGCCAGTAGTCAACCCAGGGATCGTCAGCCCCAGCATTTT.

This clonotype was counted a few times. The chain is built from TRBV28 and TRBJ2-7; 9 nucleotides line up with TRBD2. CDR1 is MDHEN and CDR2 is SYDVKM in the germline V gene. The CDR3 loop spans 18 amino acids. Germline trimming cut 7 bases from V and 7 bases from J; bases unmatched to any gene: 23. CDR3 DNA: TGTGCCAGCACCCCTCCCCCAGAGACTAGCGGACCAAGGGGGGAGCAGTACTTC. It encodes CASTPPPETSGPRGEQYF.